Presented here are 17 T cell receptor beta chains from one specimen sequenced in a study of shared clonotypes between healthy human individuals. Only in-frame clones appear in the TCRdb table, and some are missing; sequencing was by immunoSEQ multiplex PCR. The sample has about 600,000 clones, around 78% seen once. The sample comprised PBMCs. The receptors come from a woman between 35 and 50 years old in good health. Some clones in this sample may be carry-over from other donors' samples.

The rearrangement links TRBV30 to TRBJ2-3; tentatively, D is TRBD2 (5 bases). V dropped 3 bases and J dropped 6 bases, with 16 bases sitting between them. The CDR3 extends over 14 amino acids. The germline gives CDR1 GTSNPN, CDR2 SVGIG (reference sequence). The CDR3 region is CAWRRSGGMDTQYF. CDR3 DNA: TGTGCCTGGAGAAGGTCCGGAGGTATGGATACGCAGTATTTT.

This clone was recorded only once. Here the CDR3 reads CASSLAGSTTEAFF. As DNA, the CDR3 is TGTGCCAGCAGTTTGGCAGGGAGCACAACTGAAGCTTTCTTT. This sequence joins TRBV2 and TRBJ1-1; D may be TRBD1 (5 bases). Germline CDR1 is SNHLY and CDR2 is FYNNEI. The CDR3 spans 14 residues. Trimming cost V 5 bases and J 5 bases, with 15 bases left between them.

J is TRBJ1-2 and V is TRBV7-2; D possibly corresponds to TRBD1 (5 bases). CDR3 length: 14 residues. Germline CDR1 is SGHTA and CDR2 is FQGNSA. The V end lost 1 base, the J end lost 6 bases, and 12 bases lay between the germline ends. Here the CDR3 DNA reads TGTGCCAGCAGCTTAGTGGGGGGACCTGATGGCTACACCTTC. This encodes CASSLVGGPDGYTF.

The chain uses TRBV19 and TRBJ1-5; 9 nucleotides match TRBD1. CDR1 and CDR2 from the germline V gene are LNHDA and SQIVND (reference sequence). The length of the CDR3 is 15 residues. V gave up 5 bases and J gave up 3 bases; unmatched junction bases: 5. CDR3 sequence: CASSVGQGLNQPQHF. In nucleotides, the CDR3 is TGTGCCAGTAGTGTGGGACAGGGTCTCAATCAGCCCCAGCATTTT.

This clone was seen a single time. The chain links TRBV28 to TRBJ2-2, with 9 bases lining up with TRBD2. The V segment lost 3 bases and the J segment 4 bases; nucleotides outside the gene matches: 12. The CDR3 covers 18 residues. Germline CDR1 is MDHEN and CDR2 is SYDVKM. DNA for the CDR3: TGTGCCAGCAGTTTCCTAGCGGGGAGTACGAGAAGCACCGGGGAGCTGTTTTTT. As protein: CASSFLAGSTRSTGELFF.

The chain links TRBV21-1 to TRBJ2-7; TRBD1, the table's D call, was not compared with the DNA. TRBV21-1 is a listed pseudogene. CDR3 length: 18 residues. CDR3 coding DNA: TGTGCCAGCAGCATGCTACTTTCACAGGCGCCTAAGGAGTACGAGCAGTACTTC. This translates into CASSMLLSQAPKEYEQYF.

CDR3 loop: CASSLPTDRVYGYTF. In DNA, the CDR3 is TGTGCCAGCAGTTTACCCACCGACAGGGTCTATGGCTACACCTTC. The rearrangement joins TRBV28 to TRBJ1-2, with 7 bases that match TRBD1. Germline V lookup: CDR1 MDHEN, CDR2 SYDVKM. V lost 2 bases and J lost 4; bases outside the gene matches: 7. CDR3 size: 15 residues.

CDR3 sequence (DNA): TGTGCCAGCGCAACTAGCGGAATCTACGAGCAGTACTTC. It yields the protein CASATSGIYEQYF. The chain links TRBV7-6 to TRBJ2-7; 8 positions agree with TRBD2. This CDR3 comprises 13 residues. V lost 8 bases to trimming and J lost 3 bases; unmatched junction nucleotides: 6. Germline-derived CDR1 and CDR2 are SGHVS and FNYEAQ.

Note on this clone: This same CDR3 is encoded by further DNA sequences in the sample. The chain is built from TRBV11-2 and TRBJ2-1; D tentatively fits TRBD1 or TRBD2 (5 bases each). This CDR3 is 14 amino acids long. The germline V gene encodes CDR1 SGHAT and CDR2 FQNNGV. Trimming shortened V by 0 bases and J by 9 bases, and 12 bases separated the two germline ends. CDR3 nucleotides: TGTGCCAGCAGCTTAGATCGAAGTGGGGGTGAGCAGTTCTTC. This translates into CASSLDRSGGEQFF.

The rearrangement links TRBV6-1 to TRBJ2-2; TRBD2 matches at 9 bases. Looked up from germline, CDR1 is MNHNS and CDR2 is SASEGT. The CDR3 length is 15 residues. V shed 7 bases, J shed 7 bases, and the junction held 10 bases outside the gene matches. CDR3 sequence reads: CASKGLAGRSGELFF. In DNA form, the CDR3 reads TGTGCCAGCAAAGGGCTAGCGGGACGGAGCGGGGAGCTGTTTTTT.

This clone was counted a few times. The rearrangement uses TRBV4-1 and TRBJ1-4; D remains ambiguous. CDR1 is MGHRA and CDR2 is YSYEKL in the germline V gene. V was cut by 4 bases and J by 2 bases, with 11 bases left in between. The length of the CDR3 is 15 residues. The CDR3 bases are TGCGCCAGCAGCCTTGGCCAGGTTACTAATGAAAAACTGTTTTTT. Translated: CASSLGQVTNEKLFF.

Points on this clone: This may be a read error: a much more frequent sequence differs by one nucleotide. The gene calls are TRBV29-1 and TRBJ2-3; weak D call: TRBD1 (5 bases). The end of the DNA is better explained by TRBJ1-5, so the J call may be wrong. Germline V CDR1 and CDR2: SQVTM, ANQGSEA. The CDR3 extends over 12 amino acids. CDR3 amino acids: CSVARGTPPQHF. DNA of the CDR3: TGCAGCGTTGCCCGTGGGACCCCTCCGCAGCATTTT.

Details on this clone: Possible read error: a much larger clone is one base away. The V and J genes are TRBV10-2 and TRBJ2-3; 10 bases map to TRBD2. CDR1 and CDR2 (germline): WSHSY, SAAADI. The CDR3 is 15 residues long. The CDR3 loop reads CATTPSGSASDTRYF. Here the CDR3 DNA reads TGCGCCACGACTCCTAGCGGGAGTGCTTCAGATACGCGGTATTTT.

This clone occurred many times. The chain employs TRBV7-9 and TRBJ2-7, with D uncertain. From germline, CDR1 is SEHNR and CDR2 FQNEAQ (reference sequence). V gave up 6 bases and J gave up 3 bases, with 6 bases separating them. This CDR3 has 11 residues. The DNA of the CDR3 is TGTGCCAGCAGTTCACTCTACGAGCAGTACTTC. It specifies CASSSLYEQYF.

This clone was recorded many times. The chain recombines TRBV19 with TRBJ1-1; no firm D call. Trimming stripped 5 bases from V and 0 bases from J, with 13 bases between. This CDR3 spans 15 amino acids. Germline V gene lookup returns CDR1 LNHDA and CDR2 SQIVND (reference sequence). The CDR3 reads CASSSGRAVNTEAFF. Written as DNA, the CDR3 is TGTGCCAGTAGTTCCGGAAGGGCGGTGAACACTGAAGCTTTCTTT.

This clone was found a few times. Its ends do not fully match the called genes, so a read error is possible. The chain combines TRBV27 with TRBJ2-7; 14 bases fit TRBD2. CDR1 and CDR2 (germline): MNHEY, SMNVEV (reference sequence). The CDR3 totals 15 residues. The CDR3 loop reads CVSSTRLAGGYEQYF. The CDR3 nucleotides are TGTGTCAGCAGTACGCGACTAGCGGGAGGGTACGAGCAGTACTTC.

The J gene is TRBJ1-2, the V gene TRBV9; possibly TRBD1 for D (5 bases). Trimming shortened V by 3 bases and J by 9 bases, and 18 bases separated the two germline ends. The germline V gene has CDR1 SGDLS and CDR2 YYNGEE. This CDR3 has 14 residues. The CDR3 is CASSEGREFGSYTF. CDR3 nucleotides: TGTGCCAGCAGCGAGGGCAGGGAGTTCGGCAGCTACACCTTC.